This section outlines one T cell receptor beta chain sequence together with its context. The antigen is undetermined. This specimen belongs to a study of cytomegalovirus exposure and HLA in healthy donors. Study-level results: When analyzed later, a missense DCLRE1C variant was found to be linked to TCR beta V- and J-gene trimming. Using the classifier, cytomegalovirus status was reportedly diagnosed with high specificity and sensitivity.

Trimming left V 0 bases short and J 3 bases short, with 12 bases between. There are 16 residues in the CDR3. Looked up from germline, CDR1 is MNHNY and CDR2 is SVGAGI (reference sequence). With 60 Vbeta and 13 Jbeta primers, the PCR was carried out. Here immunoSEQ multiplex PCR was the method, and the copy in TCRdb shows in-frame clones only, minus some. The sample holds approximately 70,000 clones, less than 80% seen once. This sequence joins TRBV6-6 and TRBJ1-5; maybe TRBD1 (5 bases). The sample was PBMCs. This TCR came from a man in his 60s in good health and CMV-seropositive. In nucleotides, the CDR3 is TGTGCCAGCAGTTACTCCGGCAGGGCGGACAATCAGCCCCAGCATTTT. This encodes CASSYSGRADNQPQHF.